These 12 T cell receptor beta chains originate from one sample sequenced in a study of cytomegalovirus exposure and HLA in healthy donors. The primer mix had 60 Vbeta and 13 Jbeta primers. Assay: immunoSEQ multiplex PCR; the TCRdb copy retains only in-frame clones and omits some. The sample has 65,000 to 90,000 clones; 60% to 85% are singletons. The sample comprised PBMCs. These receptors were taken from a man between 65 and 79 years old in good health and CMV-seronegative.

The V and J genes are TRBV6-1 and TRBJ2-1; 8 bases fit TRBD1. V gave up 6 bases and J gave up 5 bases; unmatched junction bases: 6. Germline loops: CDR1 MNHNS, CDR2 SASEGT. The CDR3 covers 14 residues. The CDR3, as DNA: TGTGCCAGCAGAACCGGGACAGGAAACAATGAGCAGTTCTTC. It encodes CASRTGTGNNEQFF.

The genes are TRBV6-1 and TRBJ2-1, with 7 bases identical to TRBD1. Germline V gives CDR1 MNHNS, CDR2 SASEGT. V lost 6 bases and J lost 4; bases outside the gene matches: 9. The CDR3 spans 15 residues. The CDR3, as DNA: TGTGCCAGCAGATACAGGGGCCGAGAATACAATGAGCAGTTCTTC. Its protein is CASRYRGREYNEQFF.

The genes are TRBV6-1 and TRBJ1-2; no clear D gene. V lost 4 bases and J 6 bases, leaving 9 bases between the germline ends. CDR3 length: 12 residues. CDR1 is MNHNS, CDR2 SASEGT, per germline. CDR3 DNA: TGTGCCAGCAGTGCGGAGGTGGATGGCTACACCTTC. Amino acid sequence: CASSAEVDGYTF.

J is TRBJ2-5 and V is TRBV5-4, with a possible D match to TRBD1 (5 bases). Trimming removed 2 bases from V and 2 bases from J, with 10 bases in between. Germline values: CDR1 SGHNT, CDR2 YYREEE (reference sequence). This CDR3 has 14 amino acids. The CDR3 bases are TGTGCCAGCAGCTTCAACACAGGACAAGAGACCCAGTACTTC. This encodes CASSFNTGQETQYF.

This chain joins TRBV7-9 and TRBJ2-6; D is perhaps TRBD1 (6 bases). CDR3 length: 15 amino acids. CDR1 and CDR2 (germline): SEHNR, FQNEAQ (reference sequence). V was shortened by 4 bases and J by 1 base, with 8 bases between the two germline ends. CDR3 sequence reads: CASSWGLSGANVLTF. The CDR3 nucleotides are TGTGCCAGCAGCTGGGGGCTATCTGGGGCCAACGTCCTGACTTTC. Full variable domain (outside the CDR3, taken from reference TRBV7-9 and TRBJ2-6): DTGVSQNPRHKITKRGQNVTFRCDPISEHNRLYWYRQTLGQGPEFLTYFQNEAQLEKSRLLSDRFSAERPKGSFSTLEIQRTEQGDSAMYLCASSWGLSGANVLTFGAGSRLTVL.

V usage is TRBV2 and J usage is TRBJ2-1, with 10 bases aligning to TRBD1. The CDR3 contains 14 residues. Germline CDR1 and CDR2: SNHLY and FYNNEI. V was clipped by 6 bases and J by 4 bases; unmatched bases: 3. CDR3: CASRGTGDYNEQFF. The CDR3 bases are TGTGCCAGCAGGGGGACAGGGGATTACAATGAGCAGTTCTTC.

The chain uses TRBV2 and TRBJ2-5, with 12 bases identical to TRBD2. V shed 4 bases and J 5 bases; nucleotides not matched to a gene: 2. The germline gives CDR1 SNHLY, CDR2 FYNNEI. CDR3 length: 14 amino acids. The CDR3 nucleotides read TGTGCCAGCAGTGGGCTAGCGGGGGGGGAGACCCAGTACTTC. Its translation: CASSGLAGGETQYF.

The chain carries TRBV14 and TRBJ2-7, with TRBD1 matching 7 bases. The germline V gene has CDR1 SGHDN and CDR2 FVKESK. The CDR3 spans 13 residues. Trimming removed 4 bases from V and 2 bases from J; junction bases left unmatched: 2. CDR3 nucleotide sequence: TGTGCCAGCAGCCGGACAGGCCCCTACGAGCAGTACTTC. Translation: CASSRTGPYEQYF.

V and J are TRBV29-1 and TRBJ2-5; no reliable D call. There are 12 residues in the CDR3. The V gene lost 1 base and the J gene lost 2 bases, with 5 bases spanning the gap. Germline V gene sequence: CDR1 SQVTM, CDR2 ANQGSEA. For the CDR3, the DNA is TGCAGCGTTGAAGCACAGCAAGAGACCCAGTACTTC. It specifies CSVEAQQETQYF.

The CDR3 region has the DNA TGTGCCAGCAGTTACTCGGAGGGGGCCCAGAATTCACCCCTCCACTTT. Translated, it gives CASSYSEGAQNSPLHF. The chain links TRBV6-5 to TRBJ1-6, with 7 bases identical to TRBD1. Germline V gene sequence: CDR1 MNHEY, CDR2 SVGAGI. The J segment lost 7 bases and the V segment lost 0 bases, leaving 6 bases of the junction unmatched. This CDR3 region has 16 residues.

The chain links TRBV6-1 to TRBJ1-6; D is possibly TRBD1 (6 bases). This CDR3 is 14 amino acids long. Trimming left V 7 bases short and J 7 bases short, with 14 bases between. Germline assignment: CDR1 MNHNS and CDR2 SASEGT. The CDR3 region is CASIKQGRNSPLHF. CDR3 nucleotides: TGTGCCAGCATAAAACAGGGTAGAAATTCACCCCTCCACTTT.

On this clone: An end of the junction differs from the germline gene, which may be a read error. The rearrangement joins TRBV7-7 to TRBJ1-5; D remains unclear. Germline-derived CDR1 and CDR2 are SSHAT and FNYEAQ (reference sequence). This CDR3 has 16 residues. CDR3 region: CASSLTPLDSGQPQHF. The DNA for the CDR3 is TGTGCTAGCAGCTTAACACCCCTCGATTCGGGTCAGCCCCAGCATTTT.